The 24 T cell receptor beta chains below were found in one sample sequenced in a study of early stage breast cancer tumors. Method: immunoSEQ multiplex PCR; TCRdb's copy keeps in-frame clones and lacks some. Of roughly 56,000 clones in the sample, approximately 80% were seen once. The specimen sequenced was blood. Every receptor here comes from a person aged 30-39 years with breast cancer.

The CDR3 nucleotides read TGTGCCAGCAGCTGGTTGACAGGGCGAGAATTGGGAGAGACCCAGTACTTC. It specifies CASSWLTGRELGETQYF. This chain connects TRBV5-5 to TRBJ2-5, with 7 bases that match TRBD1. Per germline, CDR1 SGHKS and CDR2 YYEKEE (reference sequence). Trimming cost V 3 bases and J 4 bases; bases outside gene matches: 15. CDR3 length equals 17 residues.

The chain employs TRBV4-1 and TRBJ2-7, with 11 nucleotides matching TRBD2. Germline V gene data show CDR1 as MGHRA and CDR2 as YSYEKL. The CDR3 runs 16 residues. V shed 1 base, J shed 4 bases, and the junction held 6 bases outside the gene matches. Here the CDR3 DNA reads TGCGCCAGCAGCCAAGCTCTAGCGGGAGGAGGGTACGAGCAGTACTTC. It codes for CASSQALAGGGYEQYF.

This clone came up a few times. CDR3 coding DNA: TGTGCCAGTAGTCTTTTCCCCCGGGACATCCCTAATTCACCCCTCCACTTT. Its translation is CASSLFPRDIPNSPLHF. The chain has TRBV19 and TRBJ1-6; TRBD1 is a possible D gene (6 bases). The CDR3 totals 17 residues. The germline V and J ends were trimmed by 5 bases and 6 bases, with 20 bases remaining between them. Looked up from germline, CDR1 is LNHDA and CDR2 is SQIVND (reference sequence).

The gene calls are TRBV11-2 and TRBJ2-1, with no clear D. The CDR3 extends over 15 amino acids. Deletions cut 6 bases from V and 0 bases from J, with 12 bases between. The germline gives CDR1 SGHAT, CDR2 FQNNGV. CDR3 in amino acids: CASSPGPYSYNEQFF. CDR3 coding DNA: TGTGCCAGCAGTCCTGGTCCCTACTCCTACAATGAGCAGTTCTTC.

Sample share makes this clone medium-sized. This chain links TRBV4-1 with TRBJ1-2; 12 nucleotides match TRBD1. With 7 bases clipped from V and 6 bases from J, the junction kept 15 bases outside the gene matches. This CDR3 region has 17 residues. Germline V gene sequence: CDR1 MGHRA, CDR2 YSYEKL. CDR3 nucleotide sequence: TGCGCCAGCAAATCGGAGTTCCGGGACAGGGGGCTTGATGGCTACACCTTC. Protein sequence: CASKSEFRDRGLDGYTF.

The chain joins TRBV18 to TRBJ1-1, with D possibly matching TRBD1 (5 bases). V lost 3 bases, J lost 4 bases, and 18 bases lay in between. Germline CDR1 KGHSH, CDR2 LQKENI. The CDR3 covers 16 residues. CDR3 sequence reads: CASSPLGDGLGTEAFF. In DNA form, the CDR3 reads TGTGCCAGCTCACCGTTGGGGGACGGGTTGGGCACTGAAGCTTTCTTT. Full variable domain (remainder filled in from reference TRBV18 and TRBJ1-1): NAGVMQNPRHLVRRRGQEARLRCSPMKGHSHVYWYRQLPEEGLKFMVYLQKENIIDESGMPKERFSAEFPKEGPSILRIQQVVRGDSAAYFCASSPLGDGLGTEAFFGQGTRLTVV.

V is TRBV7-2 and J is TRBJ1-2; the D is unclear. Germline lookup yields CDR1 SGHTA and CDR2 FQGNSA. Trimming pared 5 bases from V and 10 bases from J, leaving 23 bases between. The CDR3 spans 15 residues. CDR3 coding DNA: TGTGCCAGCAGCCCCCAGACCGGGCCAAATGTTTTCTACACCTTC. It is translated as CASSPQTGPNVFYTF.

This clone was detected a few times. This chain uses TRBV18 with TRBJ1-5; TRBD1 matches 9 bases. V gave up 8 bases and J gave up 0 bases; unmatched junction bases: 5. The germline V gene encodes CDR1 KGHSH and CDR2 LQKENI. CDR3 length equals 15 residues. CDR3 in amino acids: CASQTGGDSNQPQHF. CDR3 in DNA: TGTGCCAGCCAGACAGGGGGTGATAGCAATCAGCCCCAGCATTTT.

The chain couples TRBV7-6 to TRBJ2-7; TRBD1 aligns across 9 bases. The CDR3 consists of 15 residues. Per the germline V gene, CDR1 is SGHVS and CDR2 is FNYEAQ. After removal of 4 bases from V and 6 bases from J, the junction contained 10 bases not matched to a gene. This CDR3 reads CASSYQTGGSGEQYF. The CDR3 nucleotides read TGTGCCAGCAGCTACCAGACAGGGGGTAGCGGCGAGCAGTACTTC. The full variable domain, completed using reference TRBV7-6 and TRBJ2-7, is GAGVSQSPRYKVTKRGQDVALRCDPISGHVSLYWYRQALGQGPEFLTYFNYEAQQDKSGLPNDRFSAERPEGSISTLTIQRTEQRDSAMYRCASSYQTGGSGEQYFGPGTRLTVT.

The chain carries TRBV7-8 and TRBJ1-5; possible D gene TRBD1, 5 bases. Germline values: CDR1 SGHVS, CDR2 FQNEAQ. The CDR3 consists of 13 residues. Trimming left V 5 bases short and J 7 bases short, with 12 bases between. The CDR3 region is CASSPGRVQPQHF. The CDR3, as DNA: TGTGCCAGCAGCCCCGGCAGGGTCCAGCCCCAGCATTTT.

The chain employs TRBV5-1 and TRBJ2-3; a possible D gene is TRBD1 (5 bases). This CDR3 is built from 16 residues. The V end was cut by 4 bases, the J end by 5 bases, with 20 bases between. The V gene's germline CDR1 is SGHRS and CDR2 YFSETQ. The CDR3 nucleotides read TGCGCCAGCAGCCCCCAGTACTCCAGGGCTGGAGATACGCAGTATTTT. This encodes CASSPQYSRAGDTQYF.

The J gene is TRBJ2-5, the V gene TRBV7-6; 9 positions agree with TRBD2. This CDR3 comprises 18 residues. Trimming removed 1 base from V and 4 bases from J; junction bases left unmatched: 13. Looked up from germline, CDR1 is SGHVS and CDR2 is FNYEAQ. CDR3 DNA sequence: TGTGCCAGCAGCTTAGAGGCTAGCGGGGCCGGCATATCAGAGACCCAGTACTTC. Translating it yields CASSLEASGAGISETQYF.

DNA for the CDR3: TGTGCCAGCAGTACGGGGGACAGTAGCAATCAGCCCCAGCATTTT. Translation gives CASSTGDSSNQPQHF. The chain uses TRBV27 and TRBJ1-5, with 7 bases matching TRBD1. The trim removed 5 bases at V and 0 bases at J, leaving 4 bases unmatched. CDR1 MNHEY and CDR2 SMNVEV come from the germline V gene (reference sequence). This CDR3 comprises 15 residues.

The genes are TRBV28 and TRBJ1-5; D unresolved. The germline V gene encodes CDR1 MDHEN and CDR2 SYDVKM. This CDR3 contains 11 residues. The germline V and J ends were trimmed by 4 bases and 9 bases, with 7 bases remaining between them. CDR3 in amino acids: CASSSPWPQHF. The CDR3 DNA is TGTGCCAGCAGTTCCCCGTGGCCCCAGCATTTT. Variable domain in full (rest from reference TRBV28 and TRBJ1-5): DVKVTQSSRYLVKRTGEKVFLECVQDMDHENMFWYRQDPGLGLRLIYFSYDVKMKEKGDIPEGYSVSREKKERFSLILESASTNQTSMYLCASSSPWPQHFGDGTRLSIL.

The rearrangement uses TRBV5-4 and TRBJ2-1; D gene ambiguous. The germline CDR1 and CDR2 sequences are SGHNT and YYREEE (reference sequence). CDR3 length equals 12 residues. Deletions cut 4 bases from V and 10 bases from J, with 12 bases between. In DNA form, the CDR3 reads TGTGCCAGCAGCCGCCCGCCCTGGGAGCAGTTCTTC. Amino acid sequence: CASSRPPWEQFF.

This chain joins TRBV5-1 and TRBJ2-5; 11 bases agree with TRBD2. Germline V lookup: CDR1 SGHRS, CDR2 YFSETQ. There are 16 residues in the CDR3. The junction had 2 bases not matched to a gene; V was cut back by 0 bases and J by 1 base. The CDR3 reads CASSLAGTSGQETQYF. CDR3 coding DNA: TGCGCCAGCAGCTTGGCCGGGACTAGCGGCCAAGAGACCCAGTACTTC.

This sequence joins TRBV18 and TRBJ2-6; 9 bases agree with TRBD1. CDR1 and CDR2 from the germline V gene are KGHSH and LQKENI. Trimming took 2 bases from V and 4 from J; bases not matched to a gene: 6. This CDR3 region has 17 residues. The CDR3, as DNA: TGTGCCAGCTCACCAATGACAGGGGGTACAGGGGCCAACGTCCTGACTTTC. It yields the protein CASSPMTGGTGANVLTF. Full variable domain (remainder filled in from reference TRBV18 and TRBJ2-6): NAGVMQNPRHLVRRRGQEARLRCSPMKGHSHVYWYRQLPEEGLKFMVYLQKENIIDESGMPKERFSAEFPKEGPSILRIQQVVRGDSAAYFCASSPMTGGTGANVLTFGAGSRLTVL.

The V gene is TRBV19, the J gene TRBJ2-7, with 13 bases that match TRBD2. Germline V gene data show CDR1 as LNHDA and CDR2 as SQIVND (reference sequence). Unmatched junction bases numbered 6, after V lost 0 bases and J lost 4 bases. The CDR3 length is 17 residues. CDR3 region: CASSIETGTSGMYEQYF. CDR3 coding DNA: TGTGCCAGTAGTATAGAAACCGGGACTAGCGGGATGTACGAGCAGTACTTC.

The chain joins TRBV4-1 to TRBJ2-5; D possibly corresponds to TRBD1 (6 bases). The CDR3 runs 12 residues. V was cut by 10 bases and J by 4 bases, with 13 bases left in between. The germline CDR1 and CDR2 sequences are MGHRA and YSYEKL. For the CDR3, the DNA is TGCGCCACTCAGGGGTCGCGAGAGACCCAGTACTTC. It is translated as CATQGSRETQYF.

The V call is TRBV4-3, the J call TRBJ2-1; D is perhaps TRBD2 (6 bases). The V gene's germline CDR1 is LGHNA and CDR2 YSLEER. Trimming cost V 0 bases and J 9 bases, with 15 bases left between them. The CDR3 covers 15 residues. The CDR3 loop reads CASSQDSTGATEQFF. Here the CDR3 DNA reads TGCGCCAGCAGCCAAGATTCGACGGGAGCGACTGAGCAGTTCTTC.

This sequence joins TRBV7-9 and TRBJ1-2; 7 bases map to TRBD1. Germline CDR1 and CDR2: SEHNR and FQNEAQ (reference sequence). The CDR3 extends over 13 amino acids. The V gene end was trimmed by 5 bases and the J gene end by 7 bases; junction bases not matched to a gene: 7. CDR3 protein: CASSPNRGGGYTF. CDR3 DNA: TGTGCCAGCAGCCCGAACAGGGGCGGTGGCTACACCTTC.

The CDR3 reads CASSLRFGGEQYF. CDR3 nucleotides: TGCGCCAGCAGCCTCAGGTTCGGAGGCGAGCAGTACTTC. The gene calls are TRBV5-1 and TRBJ2-7; TRBD2 might be the D (5 bases). CDR1 and CDR2 from the germline V gene are SGHRS and YFSETQ. This CDR3 has 13 residues. V shed 4 bases and J shed 6 bases, with 14 bases lying between them.

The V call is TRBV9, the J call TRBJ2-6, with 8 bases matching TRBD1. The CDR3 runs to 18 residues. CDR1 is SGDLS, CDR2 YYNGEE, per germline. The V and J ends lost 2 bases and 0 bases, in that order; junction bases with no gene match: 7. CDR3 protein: CASSVRGQGFSGANVLTF. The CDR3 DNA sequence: TGTGCCAGCAGCGTCAGGGGGCAGGGATTCTCTGGGGCCAACGTCCTGACTTTC. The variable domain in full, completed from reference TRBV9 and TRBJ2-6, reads DSGVTQTPKHLITATGQRVTLRCSPRSGDLSVYWYQQSLDQGLQFLIQYYNGEERAKGNILERFSAQQFPDLHSELNLSSLELGDSALYFCASSVRGQGFSGANVLTFGAGSRLTVL.

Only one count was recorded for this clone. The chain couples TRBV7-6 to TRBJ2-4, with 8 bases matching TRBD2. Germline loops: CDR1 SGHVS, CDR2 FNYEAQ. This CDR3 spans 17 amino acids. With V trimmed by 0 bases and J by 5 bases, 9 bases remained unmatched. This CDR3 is CASSLALAPGGENIQYF. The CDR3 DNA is TGTGCCAGCAGCTTAGCCCTCGCCCCGGGGGGGGAAAACATTCAGTACTTC.